The present entry profiles one T cell receptor beta chain with its context. Assay used: immunoSEQ multiplex PCR; TCRdb lists only in-frame clones, some missing. In the table there are roughly 100,000 clones, about 90% of which are singletons. The V gene lost 6 bases and the J gene lost 4 bases, with 16 bases spanning the gap. Germline CDR1 SGHAT, CDR2 FQNNGV. The CDR3 length is 14 residues. This entry comes from a study of blood T cell repertoires in COVID-19. Study details: The origin of the acute and convalescent COVID-19 samples was the United States, Italy and Spain.

This chain uses TRBV11-2 with TRBJ2-7, with D possibly matching TRBD1 (6 bases). The sample was peripheral blood. The TCR was taken from a human donor with COVID-19, enrolled during active disease. The donor label of this sample is uncertain. CDR3: CASRPADSSYEQYF. DNA of the CDR3: TGTGCCAGCAGGCCCGCGGACAGCTCTTACGAGCAGTACTTC.